The 22 T cell receptor beta chains below all came from one sample that was sequenced in a study of cytomegalovirus exposure and HLA in healthy donors. Primers: 60 Vbeta forward and 13 Jbeta reverse. The assay was immunoSEQ multiplex PCR, and TCRdb's table has in-frame clones only and misses some. The sample holds approximately 140,000 clones, approximately 82% seen once. The specimen sequenced was PBMCs. Source of these receptors: a boy aged 2-15 years in good health and CMV-seronegative.

This chain joins TRBV6-6 and TRBJ1-5; 8 nucleotides align to TRBD1. The CDR3 has 16 residues. The junction had 11 bases not matched to a gene; V was cut back by 6 bases and J by 4 bases. Per germline, CDR1 MNHNY and CDR2 SVGAGI (reference sequence). The CDR3 DNA reads TGTGCCAGCAGGCCCGGACAGGGTGTATCAAATCAGCCCCAGCATTTT. Translation gives CASRPGQGVSNQPQHF.

The chain combines TRBV6-4 with TRBJ1-6; a weak D match, TRBD1 (5 bases). CDR3 length: 14 amino acids. Germline V lookup: CDR1 MRHNA, CDR2 SNTAGT. Trimming shortened V by 2 bases and J by 11 bases, and 13 bases separated the two germline ends. CDR3 in DNA: TGTGCCAGCAGTGACACTCTGGCAGGGACACCCCTCCACTTT. Its protein is CASSDTLAGTPLHF.

The V and J genes are TRBV2 and TRBJ2-3; perhaps TRBD1 as D (5 bases). Germline loops: CDR1 SNHLY, CDR2 FYNNEI. CDR3 size: 14 residues. V lost 7 bases and J lost 8, with 19 bases in between. As DNA, the CDR3 is TGTGCCAGCACTTTCACCCAGGGTCCAGGTACGCAGTATTTT. This sequence encodes CASTFTQGPGTQYF. The full variable domain, in which reference TRBV2 and TRBJ2-3 provide the parts outside the CDR3, is EPEVTQTPSHQVTQMGQEVILRCVPISNHLYFYWYRQILGQKVEFLVSFYNNEISEKSEIFDDQFSVERPDGSNFTLKIRSTKLEDSAMYFCASTFTQGPGTQYFGPGTRLTVL.

The V and J genes are TRBV14 and TRBJ2-1, with 9 nucleotides matching TRBD2. Germline V gene lookup returns CDR1 SGHDN and CDR2 FVKESK. V was clipped by 1 base and J by 0 bases; unmatched bases: 22. CDR3 size: 23 residues. CDR3 nucleotides: TGTGCCAGCAGCCAAGGAGGGGTAGTATGGAGGGGCATTAGCGGGAGCTCCTACAATGAGCAGTTCTTC. Encoded protein: CASSQGGVVWRGISGSSYNEQFF.

The chain is built from TRBV18 and TRBJ1-1; 8 bases agree with TRBD1. The CDR3 is 14 amino acids. Germline CDR1 is KGHSH and CDR2 is LQKENI. Unmatched junction bases numbered 2, after V lost 4 bases and J lost 1 base. The CDR3 coding sequence is TGTGCCAGCTCACTCCAGGGGGCGAACACTGAAGCTTTCTTT. This sequence encodes CASSLQGANTEAFF.

A few counts support this clone. The chain carries TRBV6-4 and TRBJ1-1; 7 bases align to TRBD1. CDR1 and CDR2 from the germline V gene are MRHNA and SNTAGT. The CDR3 is made up of 13 amino acids. V lost 5 bases, J lost 5 bases, and 5 bases stayed unmatched. The CDR3 nucleotides are TGTGCCAGCAGTCGAGCACAGGGGACTGAAGCTTTCTTT. Protein product: CASSRAQGTEAFF.

V usage is TRBV2 and J usage is TRBJ1-2; D remains ambiguous. V lost 8 bases and J lost 5, with 12 bases in between. Germline V gives CDR1 SNHLY, CDR2 FYNNEI. The length of the CDR3 is 12 residues. CDR3 region: CASGTAGYGYTF. As DNA, the CDR3 is TGTGCCAGCGGTACCGCAGGTTATGGCTACACCTTC. The variable domain in full, with the rest retrieved from reference TRBV2 and TRBJ1-2, is EPEVTQTPSHQVTQMGQEVILRCVPISNHLYFYWYRQILGQKVEFLVSFYNNEISEKSEIFDDQFSVERPDGSNFTLKIRSTKLEDSAMYFCASGTAGYGYTFGSGTRLTVV.

This clone occurred once. In DNA, the CDR3 is TGTGCCAGCAGTTTATGGGCGGGGGGGCAAAATGAGCAGTTCTTC. It yields the protein CASSLWAGGQNEQFF. This chain joins TRBV27 and TRBJ2-1; TRBD2 matches at 9 bases. The trim removed 1 base at V and 7 bases at J, leaving 5 bases unmatched. Germline-derived CDR1 and CDR2 are MNHEY and SMNVEV (reference sequence). The CDR3 spans 15 residues.

The chain carries TRBV10-3 and TRBJ2-7, with D possibly matching TRBD2 (7 bases). The V and J ends lost 6 bases and 11 bases respectively, with 20 bases between them. This CDR3 region has 13 residues. Germline CDR1 reads ENHRY; CDR2 reads SYGVKD. CDR3 in DNA: TGTGCCATCAGCCCCAAGGGGGGGCCAACGAAGTACTTC. Translating it yields CAISPKGGPTKYF.

Notes on this clone: Relative to the germline gene, one junction end is altered; a read error may explain this. DNA of the CDR3: TGTTCCAGCAGCAACCCGGACAGGGCGACCTCCGATGGCTACACCTTC. Translation gives CSSSNPDRATSDGYTF. The rearrangement joins TRBV7-9 to TRBJ1-2, with 8 bases matching TRBD1. The CDR3 consists of 16 residues. Germline CDR1 SEHNR, CDR2 FQNEAQ (reference sequence).

The chain employs TRBV10-1 and TRBJ2-1; TRBD2 might be the D (5 bases). V lost 2 bases and J lost 3, with 14 bases in between. Germline CDR1 WNHNN, CDR2 SYGVQD (reference sequence). The CDR3 is 16 residues long. The CDR3 loop is CASSEDFTRDYNEQFF. In DNA, the CDR3 is TGCGCCAGCAGTGAGGACTTTACCCGGGACTACAATGAGCAGTTCTTC.

The chain links TRBV6-4 to TRBJ1-2; possible D gene TRBD1, 6 bases. Germline-derived CDR1 and CDR2 are MRHNA and SNTAGT. Trimming left V 2 bases short and J 3 bases short, with 13 bases between. The CDR3 has 15 amino acids. CDR3 amino acids: CASSDKTGSHYGYTF. Written as DNA, the CDR3 is TGTGCCAGCAGTGACAAGACAGGTTCCCACTATGGCTACACCTTC.

The V and J genes are TRBV4-1 and TRBJ1-1, with D perhaps matching TRBD1 (6 bases). V shed 0 bases and J shed 6 bases, with 8 bases lying between them. This CDR3 contains 13 residues. The germline V gene encodes CDR1 MGHRA and CDR2 YSYEKL. The CDR3 region is CASSQDSGAEAFF. DNA for the CDR3: TGCGCCAGCAGCCAAGATTCAGGGGCTGAAGCTTTCTTT.

This clone has more than one count but fewer than ten. The gene calls are TRBV19 and TRBJ1-1, with a possible D match to TRBD1 (5 bases). In germline, CDR1 is LNHDA, CDR2 SQIVND (reference sequence). The CDR3 is made up of 13 amino acids. Trimming took off 6 bases at V and 1 base at J, with 9 bases between the two ends. CDR3 coding DNA: TGTGCCAGTAGACGTACAGGGAACACTGAAGCTTTCTTT. Protein sequence: CASRRTGNTEAFF.

This clone was observed once. The CDR3 region is CASSPRQGGSYNEQFF. Here the CDR3 DNA reads TGTGCCAGCAGCCCTAGACAGGGGGGCTCCTACAATGAGCAGTTCTTC. This rearrangement joins TRBV9 to TRBJ2-1, with TRBD1 matching 9 bases. CDR1 and CDR2 (germline): SGDLS, YYNGEE. The CDR3 length is 16 residues. J was trimmed by 0 bases and V by 4 bases; bases with no gene match: 5.

This clone was seen a single time. The chain is built from TRBV7-9 and TRBJ2-5; D possibly corresponds to TRBD1 (6 bases). The V gene lost 10 bases and the J gene lost 0 bases, with 15 bases spanning the gap. CDR1 and CDR2 (germline): SEHNR, FQNEAQ (reference sequence). The CDR3 loop spans 14 amino acids. The CDR3 sequence: CATDPRTDQETQYF. The CDR3 DNA is TGTGCCACCGATCCACGGACAGACCAAGAGACCCAGTACTTC.

The rearrangement links TRBV7-3 to TRBJ2-4, with D possibly being TRBD2 (5 bases). The CDR3 sequence is 16 residues long. Trimming removed 1 base at V and 3 bases at J, with 13 bases between. CDR1 is SGHTA and CDR2 is FQGTGA in the germline V gene. The CDR3, as DNA: TGTGCCAGCAGCTTAAACTCCGACGCGGGCAAAAACATTCAGTACTTC. This gives the protein CASSLNSDAGKNIQYF.

The genes are TRBV7-3 and TRBJ1-1; D not resolved. The germline CDR1 and CDR2 sequences are SGHTA and FQGTGA. Trimming shortened V by 1 base and J by 1 base, and 10 bases separated the two germline ends. This CDR3 comprises 15 residues. Here the CDR3 DNA reads TGTGCCAGCAGCTTAAACCCATGGCAGAACACTGAAGCTTTCTTT. This gives the protein CASSLNPWQNTEAFF.

V usage is TRBV4-2 and J usage is TRBJ1-4; 8 bases map to TRBD1. This CDR3 is built from 17 residues. V shed 1 base and J 8 bases; nucleotides not matched to a gene: 12. Germline V gives CDR1 LGHNA, CDR2 YNFKEQ. CDR3 nucleotide sequence: TGTGCCAGCAGCCAAGGCCCTACAGGGGGTGGTGCGGAAAAACTGTTTTTT. It yields the protein CASSQGPTGGGAEKLFF.

About this clone itself: This sample includes further DNA sequences coding for the same CDR3. The chain joins TRBV6-4 to TRBJ2-3, with TRBD2 matching over 7 bases. Germline CDR1 MRHNA, CDR2 SNTAGT. The CDR3 is 14 amino acids. V dropped 2 bases and J dropped 1; count of bases not matched to a gene: 0. The chain's CDR3 is CASSDRGGTDTQYF. The CDR3 nucleotides are TGTGCCAGCAGTGACCGGGGGGGCACAGATACGCAGTATTTT.

The chain recombines TRBV7-9 with TRBJ2-3; TRBD2 matches at 10 bases. The germline CDR1 and CDR2 sequences are SEHNR and FQNEAQ (reference sequence). This CDR3 is built from 17 residues. After removal of 3 bases from V and 5 bases from J, the junction contained 11 bases not matched to a gene. Here the CDR3 reads CASSLTEKAGGGDTQYF. Written as DNA, the CDR3 is TGTGCCAGCAGCTTGACGGAGAAAGCGGGAGGGGGAGATACGCAGTATTTT.

The CDR3 loop reads CASIGDSRYQETQYF. CDR3 coding DNA: TGTGCCAGCATCGGGGACTCCCGGTACCAAGAGACCCAGTACTTC. V is TRBV11-2 and J is TRBJ2-5, with D possibly being TRBD2 (6 bases). The CDR3 covers 15 residues. Germline CDR1 reads SGHAT; CDR2 reads FQNNGV. V was pared by 7 bases and J by 0 bases, with 15 bases between.